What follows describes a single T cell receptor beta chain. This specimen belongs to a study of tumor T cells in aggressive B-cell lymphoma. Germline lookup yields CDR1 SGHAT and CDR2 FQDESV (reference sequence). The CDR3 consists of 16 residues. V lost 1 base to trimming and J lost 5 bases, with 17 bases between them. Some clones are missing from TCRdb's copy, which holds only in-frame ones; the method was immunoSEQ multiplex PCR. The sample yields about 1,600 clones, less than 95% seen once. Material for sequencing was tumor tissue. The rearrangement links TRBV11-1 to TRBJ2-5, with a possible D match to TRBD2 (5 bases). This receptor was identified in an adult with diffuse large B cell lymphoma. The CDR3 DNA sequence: TGTGCCAGCAGCTTAGTAGGCGGGTACACGCTGGAGACCCAGTACTTC. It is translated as CASSLVGGYTLETQYF.